This is a list of T cell receptor beta chains from one sample in a study of blood T cell repertoires in COVID-19. The assay was immunoSEQ multiplex PCR, and TCRdb's table has in-frame clones only and misses some. Here the sample spans roughly 230,000 clones, approximately 92% being singletons. Source material: peripheral blood. The receptors originated from a woman in her thirties or forties who had recovered from COVID-19. The CDR3 runs from the conserved cysteine through the conserved F or W. D genes are given only for firm matches. Clone sizes are given selectively: once, few, many, or a class where the clone is expanded.

.,TRBJ2-5,TRBD1,TRBV28,CASRRGQIKETQYF,TGTGCCAGCAGGAGGGGACAGATAAAAGAGACCCAGTACTTC
once,TRBJ2-4,.,TRBV2,CASINSGLAKNIQYF,TGTGCCAGCATTAACTCGGGACTAGCCAAAAACATTCAGTACTTC
.,TRBJ1-6,TRBD1,TRBV12-5,CASGFTGGAYNSPLHF,TGTGCTAGTGGTTTCACAGGGGGGGCCTATAATTCACCCCTCCACTTT
.,TRBJ1-1,.,TRBV2,CAGAVDMNTEAFF,TGTGCCGGGGCGGTGGATATGAACACTGAAGCTTTCTTT
.,TRBJ1-3,.,TRBV25-1,CASRESSGNTIYF,TGTGCCAGCCGAGAGTCTTCTGGAAACACCATATATTTT
.,TRBJ1-1,.,TRBV21-1,CASSPLLHEPRTEAFF,TGTGCCAGCAGCCCTCTCCTGCACGAGCCCCGCACTGAAGCTTTCTTT
once,TRBJ1-1,TRBD1,TRBV29-1,CSVRQGHDTEAFF,TGCAGCGTACGACAGGGGCATGACACTGAAGCTTTCTTT
once,TRBJ2-2,TRBD1,TRBV12-5,CASGLATGTGAIGELFF,TGTGCTAGTGGTTTGGCTACCGGGACAGGGGCCATCGGGGAGCTGTTTTTT
.,TRBJ2-5,TRBD2,TRBV5-6,CASNRPRTSVETQYF,TGTGCCAGCAACCGCCCTCGGACTAGCGTCGAGACCCAGTACTTC
.,TRBJ1-2,.,TRBV25-1,CASSDQTRTGLGYTF,TGTGCCAGCAGTGACCAGACCCGGACGGGGTTAGGCTACACCTTC
.,TRBJ2-3,TRBD1,TRBV5-1,CASSVQPGTGTDTQYF,TGCGCCAGCAGCGTCCAACCCGGGACAGGGACAGATACGCAGTATTTT
.,TRBJ2-5,.,TRBV13,CASQLLGSETQYF,TGTGCCAGCCAACTCCTGGGCTCTGAGACCCAGTACTTC
once,TRBJ1-2,.,TRBV20-1,CSASTAEANYGYTF,TGCAGTGCTAGTACCGCGGAAGCTAACTATGGCTACACCTTC
.,TRBJ2-4,.,TRBV7-2,CASSYRQGGGMAKNIQYF,TGTGCCAGCAGCTACCGGCAGGGAGGTGGTATGGCCAAAAACATTCAGTACTTC
few,TRBJ2-1,TRBD2,TRBV4-1,CASSHGTSGGSEQFF,TGCGCCAGCAGCCATGGGACTAGCGGGGGAAGTGAGCAGTTCTTC
.,TRBJ1-4,.,TRBV19,CASTAGEKLFF,TGTGCCAGTACCGCAGGGGAAAAACTGTTTTTT
.,TRBJ2-5,TRBD2,TRBV28,CASSLRGLAGGIHETQYF,TGTGCCAGCAGTTTAAGGGGACTAGCGGGGGGGATCCATGAGACCCAGTACTTC
.,TRBJ1-6,.,TRBV6-5,CASSRTDYNSPLHF,TGTGCCAGCAGTCGGACAGACTATAATTCACCCCTCCACTTT
.,TRBJ1-3,.,TRBV7-9,CASSTGSGNTIYF,TGTGCCAGCAGCACAGGATCTGGAAACACCATATATTTT
.,TRBJ2-3,TRBD2,TRBV10-3,CAISVGEGPDTQYF,TGTGCCATCAGTGTGGGGGAGGGACCAGATACGCAGTATTTT
.,TRBJ1-2,TRBD1,TRBV6-6,CASSLPGQVDGYTF,TGTGCCAGCAGCCTTCCGGGACAGGTGGATGGCTACACCTTC
.,TRBJ2-3,TRBD1,TRBV15,CATSTRQGRTDTQYF,TGTGCCACCAGCACCCGACAGGGCCGCACAGATACGCAGTATTTT
.,TRBJ2-5,.,TRBV27,CASSSRGGGETQYF,TGTGCCAGCAGTTCCCGAGGGGGTGGGGAGACCCAGTACTTC
.,TRBJ1-4,.,TRBV4-3,CASSQGRGSNEKLFF,TGCGCCAGCAGCCAAGGGAGGGGATCGAATGAAAAACTGTTTTTT
.,TRBJ1-1,.,TRBV11-2,CASSRRWANEAFF,TGTGCCAGCAGTCGCCGGTGGGCTAATGAAGCTTTCTTT
.,TRBJ1-6,.,TRBV6-5,CASSYVSARGNSPLHF,TGTGCCAGCAGTTACGTGTCGGCACGGGGTAATTCACCCCTCCACTTT
once,TRBJ1-2,TRBD1,TRBV28,CASSLSGQEGYTF,TGTGCCAGCAGTTTATCCGGACAGGAGGGCTACACCTTC
.,TRBJ2-3,.,TRBV10-1,CASSEGRITDTQYF,TGCGCCAGCAGTGAGGGCAGAATCACAGATACGCAGTATTTT
.,TRBJ1-5,.,TRBV28,CASSLWAGLGNQPQHF,TGTGCCAGCAGTTTATGGGCAGGGCTTGGCAATCAGCCCCAGCATTTT
.,TRBJ2-1,TRBD2,TRBV20-1,CSASGTSGRAGGSSYNEQFF,TGCAGTGCTAGTGGGACTAGCGGGAGGGCCGGGGGTAGCTCCTACAATGAGCAGTTCTTC
.,TRBJ2-3,.,TRBV7-5,CSLERGRADTQYF,TGCTCCCTTGAGCGGGGGAGGGCAGATACGCAGTATTTT
.,TRBJ1-4,.,TRBV19,CASSFLGAPNEKLFF,TGTGCCAGTAGTTTTTTGGGGGCGCCTAATGAAAAACTGTTTTTT
.,TRBJ1-4,TRBD1,TRBV6-5,CASRLRGTGIPKLFF,TGTGCCAGCAGATTACGTGGGACAGGAATCCCAAAACTGTTTTTT
.,TRBJ2-5,.,TRBV27,CASSHGGLGWGETQYF,TGTGCCAGCAGTCACGGGGGGCTGGGTTGGGGGGAGACCCAGTACTTC
.,TRBJ1-1,TRBD1,TRBV7-8,CASSTPTGGDTEAFF,TGTGCCAGCAGCACCCCGACAGGGGGGGACACTGAAGCTTTCTTT
.,TRBJ2-3,.,TRBV5-5,CASSLRQVTSTDTQYF,TGTGCCAGCAGCCTGAGACAGGTTACTAGCACAGATACGCAGTATTTT
once,TRBJ1-2,.,TRBV4-3,CASSERGLGGYTF,TGCGCCAGCAGCGAAAGGGGTTTGGGTGGCTACACCTTC
.,TRBJ2-7,TRBD2,TRBV11-2,CASSSSGTSGGATGEQYF,TGTGCCAGCAGCTCCTCCGGGACTAGCGGGGGGGCGACGGGCGAGCAGTACTTC
.,TRBJ2-5,.,TRBV15,CATSRDQGQGETQYF,TGTGCCACCAGCAGAGATCAGGGGCAGGGAGAGACCCAGTACTTC
.,TRBJ2-2,TRBD2,TRBV5-1,CASSFVIAGPNTGELFF,TGCGCCAGCAGCTTCGTAATAGCGGGACCGAACACCGGGGAGCTGTTTTTT
.,TRBJ2-1,.,TRBV7-2,CASSLLTEEQFF,TGTGCCAGCAGCTTATTAACGGAGGAGCAGTTCTTC
.,TRBJ1-2,TRBD1,TRBV27,CASSPDRGFPNYGYTF,TGTGCCAGCAGTCCCGACAGGGGCTTCCCGAACTATGGCTACACCTTC
.,TRBJ2-3,TRBD2,TRBV11-2,CASSLIVGGYTDTQYF,TGTGCCAGCAGCTTAATTGTCGGGGGGTACACAGATACGCAGTATTTT
once,TRBJ2-1,.,TRBV12-3/TRBV12-4,CASSFSVEQFF,TGTGCCAGCAGTTTTAGTGTTGAGCAGTTCTTC
.,TRBJ2-3,TRBD2,TRBV5-1,CASTSLAGVTDTQYF,TGCGCCAGCACTTCCTTAGCGGGGGTCACAGATACGCAGTATTTT
.,TRBJ1-5,.,TRBV4-3,CASSQDAAPNQPQHF,TGCGCCAGCAGCCAAGATGCGGCACCGAATCAGCCCCAGCATTTT
.,TRBJ2-5,TRBD1,TRBV4-1,CASSSQYRGGETQYF,TGCGCCAGCAGCTCCCAATACAGGGGCGGTGAGACCCAGTACTTC
.,TRBJ1-2,.,TRBV7-8,CATLPTGSPAGGGYTF,TGTGCCACCCTGCCGACTGGATCGCCCGCTGGTGGTGGCTACACCTTC
.,TRBJ1-5,TRBD1,TRBV5-3,CARSLGGQAAQPQHF,TGTGCCAGAAGCTTGGGGGGACAGGCGGCGCAGCCCCAGCATTTT
.,TRBJ1-1,TRBD1,TRBV3-1/TRBV3-2,CASSLRDRGDTEAFF,TGTGCCAGCAGTCTCCGGGACAGGGGAGACACTGAAGCTTTCTTT
.,TRBJ2-3,.,TRBV7-2,CASSLVRDSADTQYF,TGTGCCAGCAGCTTAGTGCGGGATTCCGCCGATACGCAGTATTTT
.,TRBJ1-4,.,TRBV3-1/TRBV3-2,CASSPPGPIGGEKLFF,TGTGCCAGCAGCCCACCGGGGCCAATAGGGGGTGAAAAACTGTTTTTT
.,TRBJ2-3,TRBD2,TRBV5-6,CASSRTSGGLDTQYF,TGTGCCAGCAGCCGGACTAGCGGGGGGCTTGATACGCAGTATTTT
.,TRBJ1-6,TRBD1,TRBV5-1,CASSRDRNDSPLHF,TGCGCCAGCAGCCGGGACAGGAATGATTCACCCCTCCACTTT
.,TRBJ2-5,.,TRBV27,CASSLVGEQETQYF,TGTGCCAGCAGTTTAGTGGGCGAACAAGAGACCCAGTACTTC
once,TRBJ2-5,.,TRBV19,CASSMGSGVASRTQETQYF,TGTGCCAGTAGTATGGGTAGCGGTGTAGCCAGCCGAACACAAGAGACCCAGTACTTC
.,TRBJ2-1,.,TRBV6-5,CASSYRQPYTYNEQFF,TGTGCCAGCAGTTACAGACAGCCGTATACCTACAATGAGCAGTTCTTC